The entry that follows covers one TCR beta chain sequence. What it binds is unknown. Some clones are missing from TCRdb's copy, which holds only in-frame ones; the method was immunoSEQ multiplex PCR. The sample consists of around 1.5 million clones, approximately 98% of them appearing once. These data come from a study of shared clonotypes between healthy human individuals. The study, taken as a whole, reports: The study generally estimated greater richness for naive than memory subsets. The study found approximately 5% of naive CD4 clonotypes shared across several donors.

V gave up 3 bases and J gave up 2 bases; unmatched junction bases: 11. The CDR3 consists of 17 residues. CDR1 SGHRS and CDR2 YFSETQ come from the germline V gene. It was into CD45RA+ naive and CD45RA-negative memory subsets that the CD4+ cells were split. The sequence was obtained from a young man in good health. The chain couples TRBV5-1 to TRBJ2-1, with 7 bases lining up with TRBD2. The sequencing sample was made of naive CD4+ T cells sorted from blood. The sample's subset: CD45RA+ positively selected. The CDR3 sequence: CASSSVGGGVTYNEQFF. DNA of the CDR3: TGCGCCAGCAGCTCCGTGGGGGGAGGGGTAACCTACAATGAGCAGTTCTTC.